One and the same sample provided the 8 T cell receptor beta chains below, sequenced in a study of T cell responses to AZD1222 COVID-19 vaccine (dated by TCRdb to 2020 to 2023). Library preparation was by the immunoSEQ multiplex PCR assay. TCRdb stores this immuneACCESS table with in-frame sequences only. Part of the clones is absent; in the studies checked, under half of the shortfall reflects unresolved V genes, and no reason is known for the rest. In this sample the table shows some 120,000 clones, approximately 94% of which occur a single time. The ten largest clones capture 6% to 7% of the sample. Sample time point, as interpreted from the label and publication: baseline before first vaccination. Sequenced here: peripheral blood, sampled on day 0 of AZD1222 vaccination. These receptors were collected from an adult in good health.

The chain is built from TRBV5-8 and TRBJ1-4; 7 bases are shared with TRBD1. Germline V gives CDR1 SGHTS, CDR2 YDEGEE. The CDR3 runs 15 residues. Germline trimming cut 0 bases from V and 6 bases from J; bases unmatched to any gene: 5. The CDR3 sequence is CASSLGDRVHEKLFF. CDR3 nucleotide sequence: TGTGCCAGCAGCTTGGGAGACAGGGTCCATGAAAAACTGTTTTTT.

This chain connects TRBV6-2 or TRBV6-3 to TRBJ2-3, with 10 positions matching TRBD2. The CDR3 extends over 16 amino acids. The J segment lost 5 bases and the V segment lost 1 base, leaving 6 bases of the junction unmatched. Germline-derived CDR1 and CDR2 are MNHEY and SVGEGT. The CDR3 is CASSYWSGRAGDTQYF. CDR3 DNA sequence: TGTGCCAGCAGTTACTGGAGCGGGAGGGCCGGAGATACGCAGTATTTT.

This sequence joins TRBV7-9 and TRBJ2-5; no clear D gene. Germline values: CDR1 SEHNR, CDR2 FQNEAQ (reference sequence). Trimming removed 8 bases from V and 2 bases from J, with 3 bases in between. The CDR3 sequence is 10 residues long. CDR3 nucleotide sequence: TGTGCCAGCGGGCAAGAGACCCAGTACTTC. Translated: CASGQETQYF.

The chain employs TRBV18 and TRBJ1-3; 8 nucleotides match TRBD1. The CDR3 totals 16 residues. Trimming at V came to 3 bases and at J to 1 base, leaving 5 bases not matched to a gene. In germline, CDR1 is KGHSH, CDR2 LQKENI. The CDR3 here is CASSPGQGWSGNTIYF. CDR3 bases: TGTGCCAGCTCACCCGGACAGGGATGGTCTGGAAACACCATATATTTT.

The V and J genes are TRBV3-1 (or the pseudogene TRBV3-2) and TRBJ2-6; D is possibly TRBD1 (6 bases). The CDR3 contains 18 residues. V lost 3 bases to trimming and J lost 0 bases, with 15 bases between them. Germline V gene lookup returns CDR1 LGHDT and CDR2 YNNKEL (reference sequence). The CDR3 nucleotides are TGTGCCAGCAGCCATTCACGTTCAGGGGTCTCTGGGGCCAACGTCCTGACTTTC. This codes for CASSHSRSGVSGANVLTF.

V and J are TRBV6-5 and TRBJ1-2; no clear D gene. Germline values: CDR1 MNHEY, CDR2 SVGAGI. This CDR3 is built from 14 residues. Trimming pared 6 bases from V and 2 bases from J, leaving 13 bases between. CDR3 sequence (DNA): TGTGCCAGCAGGTCCCCGGCCCTGAACTATGGCTACACCTTC. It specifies CASRSPALNYGYTF.

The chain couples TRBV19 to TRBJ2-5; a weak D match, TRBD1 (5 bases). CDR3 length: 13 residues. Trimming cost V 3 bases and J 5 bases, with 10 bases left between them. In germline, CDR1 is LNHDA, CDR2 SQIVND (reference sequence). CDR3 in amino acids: CASSIGQGETQYF. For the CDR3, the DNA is TGTGCCAGTAGTATCGGGCAGGGTGAGACCCAGTACTTC.

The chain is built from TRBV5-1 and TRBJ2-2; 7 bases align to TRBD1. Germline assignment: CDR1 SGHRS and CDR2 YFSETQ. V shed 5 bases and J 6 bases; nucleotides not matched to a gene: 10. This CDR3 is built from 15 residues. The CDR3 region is CASSFDREGAGELFF. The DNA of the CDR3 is TGCGCCAGCAGTTTCGACAGGGAAGGGGCCGGGGAGCTGTTTTTT.